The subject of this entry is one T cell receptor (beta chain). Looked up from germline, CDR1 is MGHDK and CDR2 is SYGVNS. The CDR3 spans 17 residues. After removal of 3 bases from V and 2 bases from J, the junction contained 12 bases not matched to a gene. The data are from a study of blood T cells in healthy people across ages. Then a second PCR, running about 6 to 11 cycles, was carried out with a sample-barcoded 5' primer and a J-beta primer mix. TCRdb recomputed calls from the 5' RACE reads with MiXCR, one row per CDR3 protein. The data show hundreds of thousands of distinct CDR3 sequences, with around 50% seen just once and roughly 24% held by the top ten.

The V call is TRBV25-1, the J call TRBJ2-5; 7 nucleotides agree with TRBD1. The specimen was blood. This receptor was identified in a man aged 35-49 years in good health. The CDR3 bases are TGTGCCAGCAGTGATTATCTTAAGAGACAGGGTCAAGAGACCCAGTACTTC. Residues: CASSDYLKRQGQETQYF.